What follows is one T cell receptor beta chain and its context. Sequencing used immunoSEQ multiplex PCR; TCRdb keeps in-frame clones, though not all of them. This sample has 850,000 to 1,200,000 clones, with 65% to 75% found just once. This sample is drawn from a study of shared clonotypes between healthy human individuals. Study at large: Donors had three CD4 naive, three CD4 memory, two CD8 naive and one CD8 memory plate apiece.

This CDR3 has 15 residues. Germline V CDR1 and CDR2: SGHRS, YFSETQ. The V end lost 1 base, the J end lost 4 bases, and 15 bases lay between the germline ends. V gene TRBV5-1 combines with J gene TRBJ2-7; D is unresolved. This TCR came from a man aged 18 to 30 in good health. Sample: memory CD4+ T cells sorted from blood. This sample's subset: CD45RA-negative fraction. This CDR3 is CASSLPKDPNYEQYF. In DNA, the CDR3 is TGCGCCAGCAGCTTGCCCAAGGACCCGAATTACGAGCAGTACTTC. Variable domain in full (rest from reference TRBV5-1 and TRBJ2-7): KAGVTQTPRYLIKTRGQQVTLSCSPISGHRSVSWYQQTPGQGLQFLFEYFSETQRNKGNFPGRFSGRQFSNSRSEMNVSTLELGDSALYLCASSLPKDPNYEQYFGPGTRLTVT.